Below are 29 T cell receptor beta chains sequenced from a single sample in a study of CD8+CD57+ T cells in acquired aplastic anemia. The template used for profiling TCR beta VDJ and CDR3 was genomic DNA. Each CDR3 protein is one row after TCRdb ran MiXCR on the reads. Of some 150,000 distinct CDR3 sequences listed, around two fifths are singletons. The sequenced material came from sorted CD4+, CD8+, or CD8+CD57+ T cells (not recorded which) from PBMCs. The receptors originated from a human donor in good health, serving as a control.

The chain links TRBV12-3 or TRBV12-4 to TRBJ2-1, with 7 positions matching TRBD2. The CDR3 extends over 16 amino acids. V shed 5 bases and J 6 bases; nucleotides not matched to a gene: 13. The CDR3, as DNA: TGTGCCAGCAGTATGATGGACCAGCGGGATTTCAATGAGCAGTTCTTC. Translating gives CASSMMDQRDFNEQFF.

This clonotype is medium-sized. The chain recombines TRBV20-1 with TRBJ2-3, with D perhaps TRBD1 or TRBD2 (6 bases each). This CDR3 is built from 10 residues. Germline V lookup: CDR1 DFQATT, CDR2 SNEGSKA (reference sequence). This CDR3 is CSGGYDTQYF. CDR3 DNA: TGCAGCGGGGGCTACGATACGCAGTATTTT.

This clonotype has a count of ten or more. This chain joins TRBV19 and TRBJ1-5, with D possibly being TRBD1 (6 bases). Germline CDR1 is LNHDA and CDR2 is SQIVND (reference sequence). The CDR3 runs 16 residues. Trimming removed 9 bases at V and 0 bases at J, with 18 bases between. The CDR3 here is CASHSWGTFSNQPQHF. The DNA of the CDR3 is TGTGCCAGCCACTCATGGGGGACATTTAGCAATCAGCCCCAGCATTTT.

This clonotype was observed many times. The DNA for the CDR3 is TGTGCCACCAGCCCCACGAGGGAGCGCACAGATACGCAGTATTTT. Protein: CATSPTRERTDTQYF. The chain joins TRBV15 to TRBJ2-3; tentatively, D is TRBD2 (5 bases). Per germline, CDR1 LNHNV and CDR2 YYDKDF (reference sequence). The ends were cut back, 5 bases at V and 1 base at J, with 13 bases in the middle. The CDR3 totals 15 residues.

Worth noting for this clonotype: With a much larger clone just one base away, this may be a read error. This chain joins TRBV5-6 and TRBJ1-2, with 9 bases aligning to TRBD1. From germline, CDR1 is SGHDT and CDR2 YYEEEE. The CDR3 covers 18 residues. The CDR3 nucleotides read TGTGCCAGCAGCTTAATTCCAGGACAGGGGAAAGGGAACTATGACTACACCTTC. This translates into CASSLIPGQGKGNYDYTF.

On this clonotype: The junction departs from the called germline gene at one end, perhaps through a read error. The chain recombines TRBV4-2 with TRBJ2-3; D is perhaps TRBD2 (5 bases). This CDR3 has 13 residues. Germline CDR1 is LGHNA and CDR2 is YNFKEQ. The CDR3 region has the DNA TGTGCCAGCAGCCAGGGTCTAGCAGATACGCGGTATTTT. As protein: CASSQGLADTRYF.

In its sample, this clonotype was seen many times. The V gene is TRBV19, the J gene TRBJ1-1, with TRBD1 as a possible D gene (5 bases). V lost 5 bases and J lost 5, with 12 bases in between. The CDR3 consists of 13 residues. Germline CDR1 and CDR2: LNHDA and SQIVND (reference sequence). CDR3 sequence reads: CASSPQDGTEAFF. The CDR3 nucleotides read TGTGCCAGTAGTCCACAGGACGGGACTGAAGCTTTCTTT.

As to this clonotype: A much larger clone is a single base away; this may be a read error. J is TRBJ1-5 and V is TRBV6-1; D may be TRBD1 (6 bases). The CDR3 is made up of 13 amino acids. Looked up from germline, CDR1 is MNHNS and CDR2 is SASEGT. V dropped 6 bases and J dropped 4 bases, with 10 bases sitting between them. CDR3 region: CASRGTPNQPQHF. DNA for the CDR3: TGTGCCAGCAGGGGGACACCAAATCAGCCCCAGCATTTT.

The rearrangement uses TRBV6-1 and TRBJ1-6; D unresolved. Per the germline V gene, CDR1 is MNHNS and CDR2 is SASEGT. This CDR3 region has 13 residues. V lost 7 bases and J lost 14, with 18 bases in between. The CDR3 nucleotides read TGTGCCAGCACTGAGCGGGAGGGATTGTCCCTCCACTTT. This encodes CASTEREGLSLHF.

This clonotype has just a few counts. An end of the junction does not agree with germline; a read error may underlie this. J is TRBJ2-2 and V is TRBV6-1, with D perhaps TRBD1 or TRBD2 (5 bases each). The CDR3 consists of 14 residues. Germline V lookup: CDR1 MNHNS, CDR2 SASEGT. CDR3 protein: CASSERVRDGELLF. The CDR3, as DNA: TGTGCCAGCAGTGAGCGGGTTCGGGACGGGGAGCTGCTTTTT.

This clonotype was seen only a few times. A much larger clone lies a single base off, so this may be a read error. The chain is built from TRBV11-1 and TRBJ2-1; 8 bases match TRBD1. Looked up from germline, CDR1 is SGHAT and CDR2 is FQDESV (reference sequence). With 8 bases clipped from V and 6 bases from J, the junction kept 12 bases outside the gene matches. CDR3 length: 15 amino acids. The CDR3 region has the DNA TGTGCCAGCGGACAGGGCCCCATGATTACCAATGAGCAGTTCTTC. Its translation is CASGQGPMITNEQFF.

This clonotype was detected ten times or more. The chain combines TRBV20-1 with TRBJ1-4, with 9 bases aligning to TRBD1. V gave up 5 bases and J gave up 8 bases; unmatched junction bases: 9. Germline CDR1 DFQATT, CDR2 SNEGSKA (reference sequence). CDR3 length: 14 amino acids. The CDR3, as DNA: TGCAGTGCTGTCAGACAGGGGGAATGGGAAAAACTGTTTTTT. Its translation: CSAVRQGEWEKLFF.

In this sample, this clonotype turned up many times. The rearrangement uses TRBV5-1 and TRBJ2-7; 7 positions match TRBD1. J gave up 4 bases and V 1 base, and 5 bases lay outside the gene matches. This CDR3 spans 14 amino acids. Germline CDR1 SGHRS, CDR2 YFSETQ. The CDR3, as DNA: TGCGCCAGCAGCTTGAGGGGGCCGGTGTACGAGCAGTACTTC. This sequence encodes CASSLRGPVYEQYF.

The V gene is TRBV7-2, the J gene TRBJ2-2; the match to TRBD2 covers 7 bases. The CDR3 totals 15 residues. V shed 5 bases and J 1 base; nucleotides not matched to a gene: 4. CDR1 and CDR2 from the germline V gene are SGHTA and FQGNSA. The CDR3 DNA sequence: TGTGCCAGCAGCAAAAGCGGGGTGAACACCGGGGAGCTGTTTTTT. Protein sequence: CASSKSGVNTGELFF.

The V call is TRBV11-1, the J call TRBJ2-7; D is ambiguous. V lost 5 bases and J lost 3, with 14 bases in between. There are 14 residues in the CDR3. Per germline, CDR1 SGHAT and CDR2 FQDESV (reference sequence). The CDR3 loop reads CASSPENSHYEQYF. The CDR3 bases are TGTGCCAGCAGCCCAGAGAACTCCCACTACGAGCAGTACTTC.

This clonotype was counted a single time. The CDR3 is CASSIGREYEQYF. The CDR3 DNA reads TGTGCCAGTAGTATAGGCAGAGAGTACGAGCAGTACTTC. The genes are TRBV19 and TRBJ2-7; D unresolved. Germline values: CDR1 LNHDA, CDR2 SQIVND (reference sequence). There are 13 residues in the CDR3. V lost 1 base and J 4 bases, leaving 8 bases between the germline ends. The full variable domain, completed using reference TRBV19 and TRBJ2-7, is DGGITQSPKYLFRKEGQNVTLSCEQNLNHDAMYWYRQDPGQGLRLIYYSQIVNDFQKGDIAEGYSVSREKKESFPLTVTSAQKNPTAFYLCASSIGREYEQYFGPGTRLTVT.

This rearrangement joins TRBV2 to TRBJ2-7, with 7 nucleotides matching TRBD1. V was pared by 6 bases and J by 4 bases, with 9 bases of the junction left unmatched. The CDR3 is made up of 14 amino acids. Germline V gene sequence: CDR1 SNHLY, CDR2 FYNNEI. CDR3 sequence (DNA): TGTGCCAGCAGCCTAGGGGGCAGGGGGTACGAGCAGTACTTC. Translated: CASSLGGRGYEQYF.

V gene TRBV19 combines with J gene TRBJ1-4; D uncertain. This CDR3 has 14 amino acids. Trimming took 2 bases from V and 8 from J, leaving 12 bases between them. Germline V gene data show CDR1 as LNHDA and CDR2 as SQIVND (reference sequence). The CDR3 protein is CASSIRGVKEKLFF. The CDR3 DNA reads as TGTGCCAGTAGTATACGGGGAGTGAAGGAAAAACTGTTTTTT. Combining the CDR3 with reference TRBV19 and TRBJ1-4 gives the whole variable domain DGGITQSPKYLFRKEGQNVTLSCEQNLNHDAMYWYRQDPGQGLRLIYYSQIVNDFQKGDIAEGYSVSREKKESFPLTVTSAQKNPTAFYLCASSIRGVKEKLFFGSGTQLSVL.

The chain has TRBV4-2 and TRBJ2-5; TRBD2 matches 8 bases. This CDR3 spans 18 amino acids. With V trimmed by 0 bases and J by 2 bases, 11 bases remained unmatched. Germline loops: CDR1 LGHNA, CDR2 YNFKEQ. This CDR3 reads CASSQDRARAGEQETQYF. The CDR3 DNA sequence: TGTGCCAGCAGCCAAGATCGAGCTCGAGCGGGAGAACAAGAGACCCAGTACTTC.

This clonotype was detected once. This chain links TRBV20-1 with TRBJ1-2; no clear D. Germline CDR1 reads DFQATT; CDR2 reads SNEGSKA (reference sequence). This CDR3 has 11 residues. Trimming took off 7 bases at V and 6 bases at J, with 12 bases between the two ends. The chain's CDR3 is CSVLSVDGYTF. In nucleotides, the CDR3 is TGCAGTGTATTGTCTGTAGATGGCTACACCTTC.

Ten or more counts support this clonotype. The chain carries TRBV9 and TRBJ2-1, with 11 nucleotides matching TRBD2. V dropped 0 bases and J dropped 5; count of bases not matched to a gene: 1. This CDR3 contains 15 residues. Germline-derived CDR1 and CDR2 are SGDLS and YYNGEE. This CDR3 reads CASSVGLAGNNEQFF. CDR3 DNA sequence: TGTGCCAGCAGCGTAGGACTAGCGGGAAACAATGAGCAGTTCTTC.

The chain is built from TRBV25-1 and TRBJ2-7, with TRBD2 matching 13 bases. This CDR3 region has 15 residues. From germline, CDR1 is MGHDK and CDR2 SYGVNS. V trimming: 8 bases; J trimming: 2 bases; junction bases outside the gene matches: 6. The CDR3 nucleotides are TGTGCCAGCCAGACTAGCGGGGGGACCACCTACGAGCAGTACTTC. Translating it yields CASQTSGGTTYEQYF.

This clonotype was seen more than once but under ten times. The genes are TRBV5-1 and TRBJ2-2; 10 positions agree with TRBD2. V gave up 4 bases and J gave up 6 bases; unmatched junction bases: 6. The CDR3 is 15 residues long. CDR1 is SGHRS, CDR2 YFSETQ, per germline. CDR3 protein: CASSMSGGAAGELFF. The DNA for the CDR3 is TGCGCCAGCAGCATGAGCGGGGGGGCAGCCGGGGAGCTGTTTTTT.

The V call is TRBV29-1, the J call TRBJ1-3; D is possibly TRBD1 (5 bases). The ends were cut back, 4 bases at V and 4 bases at J, with 11 bases in the middle. This CDR3 spans 13 amino acids. Germline V gene lookup returns CDR1 SQVTM and CDR2 ANQGSEA. The chain's CDR3 is CSVVQGVGNTIYF. For the CDR3, the DNA is TGCAGCGTTGTTCAGGGAGTAGGAAACACCATATATTTT.

This clonotype has ten or more counts. The chain has TRBV12-3 or TRBV12-4 and TRBJ2-6; D is ambiguous. CDR3 length: 15 amino acids. V gave up 8 bases and J gave up 0 bases, with 11 bases separating them. The CDR3 coding sequence is TGTGCCAGCGGGTTCCTAGGCTCTGGGGCCAACGTCCTGACTTTC. Its protein is CASGFLGSGANVLTF.

The genes are TRBV20-1 and TRBJ1-1; D remains unclear. V shed 1 base and J shed 11 bases, with 17 bases lying between them. The CDR3 extends over 13 amino acids. Germline CDR1 and CDR2: DFQATT and SNEGSKA (reference sequence). The CDR3 sequence: CSARVSAETRAFF. The CDR3 coding sequence is TGCAGTGCTAGAGTGTCAGCAGAAACCCGGGCTTTCTTT.

The V call is TRBV30, the J call TRBJ1-3; D is ambiguous. The CDR3 sequence is 11 residues long. The ends were cut back, 7 bases at V and 0 bases at J, with 4 bases in the middle. The germline V gene has CDR1 GTSNPN and CDR2 SVGIG (reference sequence). The CDR3 sequence: CAYFSGNTIYF. The CDR3 DNA reads TGTGCCTATTTCTCTGGAAACACCATATATTTT.

At least ten counts were recorded for this clonotype. This chain joins TRBV6-1 and TRBJ2-7, with 9 nucleotides matching TRBD1. The ends lost 2 bases at V and 0 bases at J; junction bases unmatched: 5. The length of the CDR3 is 16 residues. Germline assignment: CDR1 MNHNS and CDR2 SASEGT. The CDR3 DNA reads TGTGCCAGCAGTGAATCGGACAGGGGTTACTCCTACGAGCAGTACTTC. Translated: CASSESDRGYSYEQYF.

The chain is built from TRBV2 and TRBJ2-7; D is unresolved. The V end was cut by 6 bases, the J end by 2 bases, with 8 bases between. Germline V lookup: CDR1 SNHLY, CDR2 FYNNEI. The CDR3 has 12 residues. The CDR3 DNA is TGTGCCAGCAGACAATCGACCTACGAGCAGTACGTC. Translation gives CASRQSTYEQYV.